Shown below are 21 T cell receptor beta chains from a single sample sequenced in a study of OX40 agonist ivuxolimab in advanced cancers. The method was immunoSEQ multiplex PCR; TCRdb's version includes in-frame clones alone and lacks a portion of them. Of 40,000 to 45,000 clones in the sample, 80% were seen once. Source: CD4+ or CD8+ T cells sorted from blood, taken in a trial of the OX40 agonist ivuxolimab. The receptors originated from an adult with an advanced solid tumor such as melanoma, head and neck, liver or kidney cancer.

The CDR3 DNA sequence: TGCGCCAGCAGCTTGGAGCGGAATCAGCCCCAGCATTTT. It yields the protein CASSLERNQPQHF. V gene TRBV5-1 combines with J gene TRBJ1-5, with D unresolved. Germline CDR1 and CDR2: SGHRS and YFSETQ. The CDR3 totals 13 residues. V was clipped by 0 bases and J by 4 bases, with 5 bases between them.

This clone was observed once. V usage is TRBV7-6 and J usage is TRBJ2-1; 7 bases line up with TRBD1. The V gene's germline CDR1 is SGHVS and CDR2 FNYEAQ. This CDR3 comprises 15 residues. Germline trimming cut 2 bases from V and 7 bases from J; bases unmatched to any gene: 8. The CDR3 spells CASSLQFTGENEQFF. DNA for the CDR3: TGTGCCAGCAGCTTACAGTTCACAGGGGAAAATGAGCAGTTCTTC.

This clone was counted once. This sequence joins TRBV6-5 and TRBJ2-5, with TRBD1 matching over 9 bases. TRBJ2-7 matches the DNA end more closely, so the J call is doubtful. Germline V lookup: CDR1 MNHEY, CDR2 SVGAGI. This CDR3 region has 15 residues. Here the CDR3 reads CASSPSGQGTYEQYF. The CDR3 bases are TGTGCCAGCAGCCCCAGTGGACAGGGGACCTACGAGCAGTACTTC.

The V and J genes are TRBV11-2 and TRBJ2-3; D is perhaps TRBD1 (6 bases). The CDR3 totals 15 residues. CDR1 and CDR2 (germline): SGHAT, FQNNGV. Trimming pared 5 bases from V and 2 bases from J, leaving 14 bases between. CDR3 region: CASSRSTGYTDTQYF. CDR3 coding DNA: TGTGCCAGCAGCCGATCGACAGGTTACACAGATACGCAGTATTTT.

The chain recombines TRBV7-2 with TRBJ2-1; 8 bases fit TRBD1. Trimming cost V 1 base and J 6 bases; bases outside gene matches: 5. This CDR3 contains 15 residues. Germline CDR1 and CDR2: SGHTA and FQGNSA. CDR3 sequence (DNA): TGTGCCAGCAGCTTAGGGGGACAGGTCCTCAATGAGCAGTTCTTC. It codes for CASSLGGQVLNEQFF.

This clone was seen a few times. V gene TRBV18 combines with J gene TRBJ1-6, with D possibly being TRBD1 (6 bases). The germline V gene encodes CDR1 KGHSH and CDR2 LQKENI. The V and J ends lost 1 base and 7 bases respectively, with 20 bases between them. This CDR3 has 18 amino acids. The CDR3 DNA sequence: TGTGCCAGCTCACCACTGGGCCGGGGGGGCGTCTCGAATTCACCCCTCCACTTT. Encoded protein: CASSPLGRGGVSNSPLHF. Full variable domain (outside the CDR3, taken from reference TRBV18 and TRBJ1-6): NAGVMQNPRHLVRRRGQEARLRCSPMKGHSHVYWYRQLPEEGLKFMVYLQKENIIDESGMPKERFSAEFPKEGPSILRIQQVVRGDSAAYFCASSPLGRGGVSNSPLHFGNGTRLTVT.

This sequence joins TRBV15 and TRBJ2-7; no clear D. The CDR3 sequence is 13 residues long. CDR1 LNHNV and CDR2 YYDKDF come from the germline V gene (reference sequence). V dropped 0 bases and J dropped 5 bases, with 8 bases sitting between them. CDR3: CATSRDLEDEQYF. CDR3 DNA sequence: TGTGCCACCAGCAGAGATTTAGAAGACGAGCAGTACTTC.

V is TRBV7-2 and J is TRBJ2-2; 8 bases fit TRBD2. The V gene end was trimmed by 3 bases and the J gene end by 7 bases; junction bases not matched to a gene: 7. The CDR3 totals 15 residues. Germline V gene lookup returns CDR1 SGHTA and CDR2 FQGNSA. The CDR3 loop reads CASSFLSGIGGELFF. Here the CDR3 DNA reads TGTGCCAGCAGCTTCCTTAGCGGGATCGGCGGGGAGCTGTTTTTT.

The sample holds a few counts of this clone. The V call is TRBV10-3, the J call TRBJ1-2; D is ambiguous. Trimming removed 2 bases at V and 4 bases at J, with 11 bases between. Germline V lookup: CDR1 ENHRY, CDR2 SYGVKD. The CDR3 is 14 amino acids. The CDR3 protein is CAISETQRTYGYTF. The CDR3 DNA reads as TGTGCCATCAGTGAGACCCAAAGGACCTATGGCTACACCTTC.

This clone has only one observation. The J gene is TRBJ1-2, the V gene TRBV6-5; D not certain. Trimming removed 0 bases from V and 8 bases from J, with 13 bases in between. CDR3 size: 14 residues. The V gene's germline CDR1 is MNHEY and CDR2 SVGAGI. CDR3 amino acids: CASSYSGPGWGYTF. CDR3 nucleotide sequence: TGTGCCAGCAGTTACTCCGGGCCCGGGTGGGGCTACACCTTC.

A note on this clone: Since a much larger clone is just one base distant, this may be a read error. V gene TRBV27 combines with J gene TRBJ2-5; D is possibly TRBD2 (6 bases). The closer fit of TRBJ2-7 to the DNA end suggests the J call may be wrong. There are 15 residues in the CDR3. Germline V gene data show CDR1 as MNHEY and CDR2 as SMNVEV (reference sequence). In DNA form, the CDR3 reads TGTGCCAGCAGTCCGACGTACCGGGAGACCCACGAGCAGTACTTC. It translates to CASSPTYRETHEQYF.

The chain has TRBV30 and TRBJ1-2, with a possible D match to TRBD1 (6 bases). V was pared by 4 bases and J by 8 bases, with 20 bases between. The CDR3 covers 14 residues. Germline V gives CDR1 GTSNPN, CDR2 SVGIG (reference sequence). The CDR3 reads CAWTSFGQGNGYTF. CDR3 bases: TGTGCCTGGACCTCCTTTGGGCAGGGGAACGGCTACACCTTC. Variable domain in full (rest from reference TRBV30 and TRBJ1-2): SQTIHQWPATLVQPVGSPLSLECTVEGTSNPNLYWYRQAAGRGLQLLFYSVGIGQISSEVPQNLSASRPQDRQFILSSKKLLLSDSGFYLCAWTSFGQGNGYTFGSGTRLTVV.

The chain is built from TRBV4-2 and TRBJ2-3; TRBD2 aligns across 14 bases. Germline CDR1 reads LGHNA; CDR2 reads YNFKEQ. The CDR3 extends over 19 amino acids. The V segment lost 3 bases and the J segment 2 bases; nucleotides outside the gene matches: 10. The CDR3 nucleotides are TGTGCCAGCAGCCACACGACTAGCGGGAGGGGGGTCCCCACAGATACGCAGTATTTT. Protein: CASSHTTSGRGVPTDTQYF.

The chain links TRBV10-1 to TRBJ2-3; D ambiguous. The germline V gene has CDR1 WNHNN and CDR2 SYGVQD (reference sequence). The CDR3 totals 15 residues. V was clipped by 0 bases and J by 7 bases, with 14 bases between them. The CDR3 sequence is CASSESGTVKYTQYF. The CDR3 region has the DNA TGCGCCAGCAGTGAGTCAGGAACCGTCAAATATACGCAGTATTTT.

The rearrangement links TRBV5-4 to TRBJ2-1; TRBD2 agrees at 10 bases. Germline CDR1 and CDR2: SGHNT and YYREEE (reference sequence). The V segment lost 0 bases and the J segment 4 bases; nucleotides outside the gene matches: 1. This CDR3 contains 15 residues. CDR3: CASSLGLAGYNEQFF. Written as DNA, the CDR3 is TGTGCCAGCAGCTTGGGACTAGCGGGTTACAATGAGCAGTTCTTC.

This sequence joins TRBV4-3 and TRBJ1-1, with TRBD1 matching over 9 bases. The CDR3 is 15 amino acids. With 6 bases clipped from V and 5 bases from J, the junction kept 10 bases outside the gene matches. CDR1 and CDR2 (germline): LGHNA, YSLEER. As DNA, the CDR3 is TGCGCCAGCAGGTACAGGGGGCGATTGGGGACTGAAGCTTTCTTT. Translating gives CASRYRGRLGTEAFF.

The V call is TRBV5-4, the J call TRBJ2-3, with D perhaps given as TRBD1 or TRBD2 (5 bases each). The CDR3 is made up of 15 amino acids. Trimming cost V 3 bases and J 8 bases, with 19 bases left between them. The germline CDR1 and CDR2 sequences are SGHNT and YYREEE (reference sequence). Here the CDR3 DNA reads TGTGCCAGCAGCTCTCGGGACCCCACCCGGGGTACGCAGTATTTT. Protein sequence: CASSSRDPTRGTQYF.

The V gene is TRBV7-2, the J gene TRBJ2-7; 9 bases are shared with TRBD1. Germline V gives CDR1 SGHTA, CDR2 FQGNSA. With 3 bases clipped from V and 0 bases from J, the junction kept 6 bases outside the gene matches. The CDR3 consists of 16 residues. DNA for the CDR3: TGTGCCAGCAGCTTGACAGGGGGGCTGAGCTCCTACGAGCAGTACTTC. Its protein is CASSLTGGLSSYEQYF.

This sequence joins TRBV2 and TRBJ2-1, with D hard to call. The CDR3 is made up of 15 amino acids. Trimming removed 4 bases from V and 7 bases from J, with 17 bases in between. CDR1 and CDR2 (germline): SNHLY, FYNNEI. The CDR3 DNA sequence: TGTGCCAGCAGTGGGCTCCGGGCTTCCCCTAATGAGCAGTTCTTC. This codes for CASSGLRASPNEQFF.

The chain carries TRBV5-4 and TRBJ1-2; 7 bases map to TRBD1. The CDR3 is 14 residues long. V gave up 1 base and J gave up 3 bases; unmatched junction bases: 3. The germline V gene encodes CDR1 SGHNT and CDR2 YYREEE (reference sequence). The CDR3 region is CASSLMTGYYGYTF. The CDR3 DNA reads TGTGCCAGCAGCTTGATGACAGGGTACTATGGCTACACCTTC.

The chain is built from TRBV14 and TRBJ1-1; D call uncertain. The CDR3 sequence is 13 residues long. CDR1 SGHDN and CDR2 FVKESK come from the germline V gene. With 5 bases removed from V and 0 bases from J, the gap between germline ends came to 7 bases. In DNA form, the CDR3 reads TGTGCCAGCAGCTTCAGAATGAACACTGAAGCTTTCTTT. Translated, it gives CASSFRMNTEAFF. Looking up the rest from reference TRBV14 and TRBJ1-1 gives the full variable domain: EAGVTQFPSHSVIEKGQTVTLRCDPISGHDNLYWYRRVMGKEIKFLLHFVKESKQDESGMPNNRFLAERTGGTYSTLKVQPAELEDSGVYFCASSFRMNTEAFFGQGTRLTVV.